This TCR beta chain was captured by sequencing in a study of T-cell memory formation after mild COVID-19. General study findings and limits: Memory cells collected pre-infection included some clones that later responded, suggesting cross-reactive memory joined.

The CDR3 runs to 14 residues. Germline CDR1 is SGHAT and CDR2 is FQNNGV. V lost 7 bases and J 1 base, leaving 13 bases between the germline ends. Via MiXCR, TCRdb re-called the 5' RACE reads, giving one row per CDR3 protein. The table includes about 200,000 distinct CDR3 sequences, around 9.5% detected once. A note on this clonotype: Its cognate antigen is unknown.

This clonotype was obtained from a man younger than 35 who had mild COVID-19 (a few samples of this study predate the infection). Cell type and time point are not known. The sample comprised PBMCs or a T cell subset sorted from them (not recorded which). The chain links TRBV11-2 to TRBJ2-5; a possible D gene is TRBD2 (6 bases). The CDR3 spells CASTSGLTQETQYF. The DNA of the CDR3 is TGTGCCAGCACCTCGGGACTGACCCAAGAGACCCAGTACTTC.